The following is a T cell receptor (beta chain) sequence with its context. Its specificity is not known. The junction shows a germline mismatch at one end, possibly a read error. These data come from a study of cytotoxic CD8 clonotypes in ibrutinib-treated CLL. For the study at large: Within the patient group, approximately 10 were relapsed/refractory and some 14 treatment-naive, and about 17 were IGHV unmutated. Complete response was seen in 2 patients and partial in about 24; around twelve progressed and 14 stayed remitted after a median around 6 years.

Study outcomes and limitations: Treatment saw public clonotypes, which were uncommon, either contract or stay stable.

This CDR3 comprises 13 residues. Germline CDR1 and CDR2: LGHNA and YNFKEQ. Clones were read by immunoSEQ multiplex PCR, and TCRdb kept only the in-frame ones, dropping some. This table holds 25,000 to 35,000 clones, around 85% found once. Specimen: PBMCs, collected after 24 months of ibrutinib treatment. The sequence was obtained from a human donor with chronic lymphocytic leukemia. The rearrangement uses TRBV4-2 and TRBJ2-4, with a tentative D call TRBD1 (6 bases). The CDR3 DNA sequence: TGTGCCAGCAGCCAAGATCAAAAAACAGGGCCAAGCTTC. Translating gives CASSQDQKTGPSF.